This entry lists 19 T cell receptor beta chains sequenced from one sample in a study of beta chain features in type 1 diabetes (dated by TCRdb to between 2018 and 2020). Library preparation used the immunoSEQ multiplex PCR assay. The High Capacity cDNA Reverse Transcription Kit was used to reverse transcribe all of the isolated RNA, meaning that expressed TCRB transcripts were what got sequenced. Sourced from immuneACCESS, this table was stored by TCRdb with only in-frame sequences that have V and J called. A share of the clones is absent; for the studies checked, an unresolved V gene accounts for under half, and the remainder has no known explanation. The sample profile shows 680,000 or so clones; around 15% of them were found once. The ten largest account for around 0.1% of the sample. The material sequenced was naive CD4+ T cells from blood. This sample's cell subset or site label indicates: true naive CD4+ T cells. The receptors come from a man aged 18 to 30 in good health.

The V and J genes are TRBV28 and TRBJ2-7; 9 bases agree with TRBD1. The CDR3 is 14 residues long. Looked up from germline, CDR1 is MDHEN and CDR2 is SYDVKM. Trimming took 5 bases from V and 5 from J; bases not matched to a gene: 7. This CDR3 is CASSIPGQGHEQYF. In DNA, the CDR3 is TGTGCCAGCAGTATACCGGGACAGGGCCACGAGCAGTACTTC.

This clone was found a few times. This chain links TRBV5-1 with TRBJ2-7; D is unclear. The CDR3 extends over 15 amino acids. The V end lost 4 bases, the J end lost 5 bases, and 19 bases lay between the germline ends. Per the germline V gene, CDR1 is SGHRS and CDR2 is YFSETQ. The CDR3 DNA reads as TGCGCCAGCAGCCCGACGACGCGTCGGACCCACGAGCAGTACTTC. It yields the protein CASSPTTRRTHEQYF.

This clone was observed a handful of times. This chain uses TRBV4-3 with TRBJ2-3; 7 positions agree with TRBD1. Germline V gene lookup returns CDR1 LGHNA and CDR2 YSLEER. The V and J ends lost 7 bases and 5 bases, in that order; junction bases with no gene match: 9. The CDR3 totals 14 residues. The DNA for the CDR3 is TGCGCCAGCAACCTGAAGGGGGCAGAAGATACGCAGTATTTT. Amino acids: CASNLKGAEDTQYF.

This clone was seen only a few times. The V gene is TRBV13, the J gene TRBJ1-2; 7 bases are a match to TRBD1. The length of the CDR3 is 16 residues. Germline CDR1 reads PRHDT; CDR2 reads FYEKMQ (reference sequence). The junction had 10 bases not matched to a gene; V was cut back by 2 bases and J by 4 bases. The CDR3 sequence is CASSLTRGSRGYGYTF. CDR3 sequence (DNA): TGTGCCAGCAGCTTAACCAGGGGGAGCCGTGGCTATGGCTACACCTTC.

This clone was seen only a few times. The chain has TRBV7-9 and TRBJ2-2; D is unresolved. Germline loops: CDR1 SEHNR, CDR2 FQNEAQ (reference sequence). Trimming took 7 bases from V and 0 from J, leaving 9 bases between them. The CDR3 is 14 residues long. The DNA of the CDR3 is TGTGCCAGCACCCGATATGCGAACACCGGGGAGCTGTTTTTT. Translating gives CASTRYANTGELFF.

This clone has just a few counts. The rearrangement uses TRBV7-9 and TRBJ2-4; 7 nucleotides align to TRBD1. Germline-derived CDR1 and CDR2 are SEHNR and FQNEAQ (reference sequence). V shed 1 base, J shed 4 bases, and the junction held 4 bases outside the gene matches. The CDR3 contains 15 residues. The DNA of the CDR3 is TGTGCCAGCAGCTTAGTTCGACAGGGTAAAAACATTCAGTACTTC. Its protein is CASSLVRQGKNIQYF.

A few counts support this clone. The J gene is TRBJ2-6, the V gene TRBV5-4; D ambiguous. Per germline, CDR1 SGHNT and CDR2 YYREEE (reference sequence). Trimming shortened V by 3 bases and J by 2 bases, and 9 bases separated the two germline ends. The CDR3 has 15 amino acids. CDR3 protein: CASSSALTGANVLTF. In DNA, the CDR3 is TGTGCCAGCAGCTCCGCCTTGACTGGGGCCAACGTCCTGACTTTC.

The chain has TRBV5-4 and TRBJ2-2; D is possibly TRBD2 (6 bases). The V end lost 0 bases, the J end lost 3 bases, and 9 bases lay between the germline ends. The V gene's germline CDR1 is SGHNT and CDR2 YYREEE (reference sequence). The CDR3 covers 15 residues. DNA of the CDR3: TGTGCCAGCAGCTTGGGGAGGGAAGACACCGGGGAGCTGTTTTTT. Protein product: CASSLGREDTGELFF.

In its sample, this clone was seen many times. The chain is built from TRBV5-4 and TRBJ2-1; TRBD1 matches at 9 bases. The V and J ends lost 4 bases and 9 bases, in that order; junction bases with no gene match: 8. Germline V gives CDR1 SGHNT, CDR2 YYREEE (reference sequence). There are 14 residues in the CDR3. The CDR3 coding sequence is TGTGCCAGCAGCCGCCGGGACAGGGTCAGTGAGCAGTTCTTC. Translating it yields CASSRRDRVSEQFF.

This chain connects TRBV5-1 to TRBJ2-5, with D possibly being TRBD2 (6 bases). CDR1 and CDR2 (germline): SGHRS, YFSETQ. The CDR3 consists of 17 residues. With 4 bases removed from V and 2 bases from J, the gap between germline ends came to 21 bases. CDR3 loop: CASSLDRNWRDQETQYF. The CDR3 DNA reads TGCGCCAGCAGCCTGGATAGGAACTGGAGGGATCAAGAGACCCAGTACTTC.

The chain is built from TRBV18 and TRBJ1-6; D is perhaps TRBD1 (6 bases). The V end lost 5 bases, the J end lost 6 bases, and 11 bases lay between the germline ends. The germline CDR1 and CDR2 sequences are KGHSH and LQKENI. This CDR3 spans 14 amino acids. In DNA form, the CDR3 reads TGTGCCAGCTCAAGGGAGGGGGGTAATTCACCCCTCCACTTT. Its protein is CASSREGGNSPLHF.

The chain couples TRBV5-1 to TRBJ2-1; 8 nucleotides match TRBD2. The germline V gene has CDR1 SGHRS and CDR2 YFSETQ. Trimming removed 0 bases from V and 3 bases from J; junction bases left unmatched: 5. The CDR3 totals 16 residues. The CDR3 DNA reads as TGCGCCAGCAGCTTGGCGGGCGGGAGGAACTACAATGAGCAGTTCTTC. Its translation is CASSLAGGRNYNEQFF.

The chain combines TRBV30 with TRBJ1-1; the match to TRBD1 covers 9 bases. With V trimmed by 8 bases and J by 4 bases, 14 bases remained unmatched. Germline CDR1 is GTSNPN and CDR2 is SVGIG (reference sequence). There are 15 residues in the CDR3. The CDR3 DNA is TGTGCCGCACAGAGGACAGGGGTGTCGAGCACTGAAGCTTTCTTT. It encodes CAAQRTGVSSTEAFF.

The table lists this clone with a few counts. This rearrangement joins TRBV10-3 to TRBJ1-1, with D possibly matching TRBD1 (5 bases). Germline V lookup: CDR1 ENHRY, CDR2 SYGVKD. The CDR3 length is 13 residues. V was pared by 10 bases and J by 1 base, with 13 bases between. The CDR3 bases are TGTGCCACCGGGGGAGAGGAGAACACTGAAGCTTTCTTT. Translated, it gives CATGGEENTEAFF.

This sequence joins TRBV9 and TRBJ1-5; no firm D call. Trimming removed 0 bases from V and 5 bases from J, with 9 bases in between. There are 14 residues in the CDR3. Per germline, CDR1 SGDLS and CDR2 YYNGEE. Here the CDR3 reads CASSVVGYDQPQHF. The CDR3 DNA reads TGTGCCAGCAGCGTAGTGGGATACGATCAGCCCCAGCATTTT.

V usage is TRBV6-1 and J usage is TRBJ2-1, with a possible D match to TRBD1 (5 bases). In germline, CDR1 is MNHNS, CDR2 SASEGT. The CDR3 runs to 13 residues. V was shortened by 7 bases and J by 2 bases, with 9 bases between the two germline ends. CDR3 bases: TGTGCCAGCATCGAGACAGCCTACAATGAGCAGTTCTTC. Its translation is CASIETAYNEQFF.

About this clone itself: The germline gene is not matched at one end of the junction; a read error may be the cause. The rearrangement joins TRBV7-2 to TRBJ1-5; 8 bases agree with TRBD1. The CDR3 sequence is 14 residues long. The germline CDR1 and CDR2 sequences are SGHTA and FQGNSA. DNA for the CDR3: TGTGCCAGCCGCTTCGACAGGGGTAACCAGCCCCAGCATTTT. Residues: CASRFDRGNQPQHF.

This clone was detected a few times. V is TRBV11-3 and J is TRBJ2-1; D is unclear. Germline CDR1 reads SGHNT; CDR2 reads YENEEA. The CDR3 covers 15 residues. Deletions cut 4 bases from V and 3 bases from J, with 13 bases between. The CDR3, as DNA: TGTGCCAGCAGCTCTCACTCCGACTTCTACAATGAGCAGTTCTTC. Residues: CASSSHSDFYNEQFF.

The CDR3 is CSPRMNTEAFF. The CDR3 coding sequence is TGCAGCCCCCGCATGAACACTGAAGCTTTCTTT. The V and J genes are TRBV29-1 and TRBJ1-1; no clear D. V lost 8 bases to trimming and J lost 0 bases, with 7 bases between them. Germline CDR1 and CDR2: SQVTM and ANQGSEA. This CDR3 is 11 amino acids long.